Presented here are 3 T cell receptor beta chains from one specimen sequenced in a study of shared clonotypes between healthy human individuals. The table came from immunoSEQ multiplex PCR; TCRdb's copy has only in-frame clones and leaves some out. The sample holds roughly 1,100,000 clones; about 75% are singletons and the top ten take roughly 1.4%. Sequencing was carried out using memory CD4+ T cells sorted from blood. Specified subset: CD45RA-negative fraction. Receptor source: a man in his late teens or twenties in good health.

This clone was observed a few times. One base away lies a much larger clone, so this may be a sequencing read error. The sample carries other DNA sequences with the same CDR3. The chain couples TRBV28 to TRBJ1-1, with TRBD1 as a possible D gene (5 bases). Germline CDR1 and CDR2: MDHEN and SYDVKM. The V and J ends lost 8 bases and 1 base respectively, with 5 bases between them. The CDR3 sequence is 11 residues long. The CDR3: CASQGNTEAFF. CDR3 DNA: TGTGCCAGCCAGGGGAACACTGAAGCTTTCTTT.

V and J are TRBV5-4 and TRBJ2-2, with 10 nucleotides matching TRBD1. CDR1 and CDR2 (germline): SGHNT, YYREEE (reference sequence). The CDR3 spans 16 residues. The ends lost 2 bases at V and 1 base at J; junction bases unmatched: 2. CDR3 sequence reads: CASSLRTGGNTGELFF. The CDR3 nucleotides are TGTGCCAGCAGCTTACGGACAGGGGGGAACACCGGGGAGCTGTTTTTT.

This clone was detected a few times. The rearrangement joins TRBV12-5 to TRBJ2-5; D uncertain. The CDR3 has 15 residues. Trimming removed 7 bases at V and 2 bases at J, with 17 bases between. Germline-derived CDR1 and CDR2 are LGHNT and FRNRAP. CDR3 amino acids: CASANMGNPQETQYF. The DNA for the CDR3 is TGTGCTAGTGCCAACATGGGGAACCCTCAAGAGACCCAGTACTTC.